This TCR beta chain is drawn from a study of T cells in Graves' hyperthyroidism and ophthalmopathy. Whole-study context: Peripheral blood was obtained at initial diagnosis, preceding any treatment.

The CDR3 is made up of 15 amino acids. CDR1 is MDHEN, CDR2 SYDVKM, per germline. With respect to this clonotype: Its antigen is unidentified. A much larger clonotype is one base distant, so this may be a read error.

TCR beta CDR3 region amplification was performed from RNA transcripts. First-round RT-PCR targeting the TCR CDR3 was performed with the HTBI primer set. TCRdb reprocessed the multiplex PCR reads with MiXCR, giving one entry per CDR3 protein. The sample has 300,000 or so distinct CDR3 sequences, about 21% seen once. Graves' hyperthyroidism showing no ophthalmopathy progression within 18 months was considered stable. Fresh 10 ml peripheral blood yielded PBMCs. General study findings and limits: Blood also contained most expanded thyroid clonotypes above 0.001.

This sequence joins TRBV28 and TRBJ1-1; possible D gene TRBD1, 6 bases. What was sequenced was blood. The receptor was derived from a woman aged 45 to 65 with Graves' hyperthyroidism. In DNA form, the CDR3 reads TGTGCCAGCGGTTTGGCGGGACATATGAACACTGAAGCTTTCTTT. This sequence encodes CASGLAGHMNTEAFF.